Below, one TCR beta chain is given with its context. Its antigen is not identified. Sequencing used immunoSEQ v3.0 at survey level. Profiled with immunoSEQ multiplex PCR; TCRdb holds only in-frame clones, not every one. The table records 34,000 or so clones, over 75% of them present only once. The entry originates in a study of long-term antiretroviral therapy in people with HIV. Study-level results: Controls exceeded HIV repertoires in CDR3 length range.

Per donor, at least one pre-ART and at least two post-ART PBMC samples were obtained. Participants living with HIV all received treatment in the United States. This TCR was recovered from a young man with HIV. The sample here was unsorted PBMCs, taken roughly 3.3 years after starting antiretroviral therapy.

The CDR3 DNA reads TGTGCCACTTCCCCCAACGGACTTAAAGCTTTCTTT. It encodes CATSPNGLKAFF. The V call is TRBV19, the J call TRBJ1-1; D not certain. The CDR3 has 12 amino acids. Germline V CDR1 and CDR2: LNHDA, SQIVND (reference sequence). Trimming stripped 10 bases from V and 9 bases from J, with 18 bases between.